The clone carrying this T cell receptor beta chain was picked up a small number of times. Its antigen is as yet unknown. Researchers used the Oncomine TCR Beta short-read assay to sequence DNA from cultured CD4+ T cells. TCRdb processed the PCR reads anew with MiXCR; each CDR3 protein has one entry. The profile covers about 2,700 distinct CDR3 sequences, with 20% to 25% appearing a single time and under 30% taken by the ten largest. The data were obtained in a study of vaccination and CD4 T cells after COVID-19. Study background: Post-vaccine specimens were obtained a median about 70 days after dose two (range 14 to 241).

Treatment specified: approximately nine-day PBMC culture with coronavirus spike peptide pools or control peptides (ViraFEST assay). The specimen sequenced was CD4+ T cells from blood, cultured in vitro. The sequence derives from a human donor who had recovered from COVID-19.

DNA of the CDR3: TGTGCCAGCAGCTTAGCCCCCCCCTTCTCAGGGACAGGGAGGAACTACGAGCAGTACTTC. Translation: CASSLAPPFSGTGRNYEQYF. The rearrangement links TRBV11-3 to TRBJ2-7; 9 nucleotides match TRBD1. CDR1 and CDR2 (germline): SGHNT, YENEEA. This CDR3 comprises 20 residues. Trimming removed 1 base from V and 3 bases from J; junction bases left unmatched: 19.